This entry lists 20 T cell receptor beta chains sequenced from one sample in a study of blood T cell repertoires in COVID-19. The assay was immunoSEQ multiplex PCR, and TCRdb's table has in-frame clones only and misses some. The data show about 210,000 clones, around 82% seen once. Source material: peripheral blood. The receptor set was obtained from a woman aged 65 to 85 with acute or convalescent COVID-19.

This sequence joins TRBV2 and TRBJ1-1, with unresolved D. The ends were cut back, 6 bases at V and 0 bases at J, with 5 bases in the middle. Germline CDR1 reads SNHLY; CDR2 reads FYNNEI. This CDR3 is built from 12 residues. DNA of the CDR3: TGTGCCAGCAGACTCATGAACACTGAAGCTTTCTTT. It codes for CASRLMNTEAFF. The full variable domain, completed using reference TRBV2 and TRBJ1-1, is EPEVTQTPSHQVTQMGQEVILRCVPISNHLYFYWYRQILGQKVEFLVSFYNNEISEKSEIFDDQFSVERPDGSNFTLKIRSTKLEDSAMYFCASRLMNTEAFFGQGTRLTVV.

The rearrangement links TRBV6-5 to TRBJ2-1; tentative D call: TRBD1 (6 bases). With 7 bases removed from V and 0 bases from J, the gap between germline ends came to 13 bases. The CDR3 runs 15 residues. Looked up from germline, CDR1 is MNHEY and CDR2 is SVGAGI. This CDR3 is CASTLQGSSYNEQFF. CDR3 DNA: TGTGCCAGCACCCTACAGGGCAGCTCCTACAATGAGCAGTTCTTC.

This clone was seen once. V and J are TRBV6-1 and TRBJ2-7; 8 bases align to TRBD2. CDR3 size: 15 residues. V shed 3 bases, J shed 2 bases, and the junction held 6 bases outside the gene matches. CDR1 is MNHNS and CDR2 is SASEGT in the germline V gene. CDR3 sequence: CASSDVSTSAYEQYV. The CDR3 nucleotides are TGTGCCAGCAGTGACGTCTCGACTAGCGCCTACGAGCAGTACGTC.

Turning to this clone: The sample holds other DNA sequences that translate to the same CDR3. The rearrangement joins TRBV6-6 to TRBJ1-5; D call uncertain. The V gene's germline CDR1 is MNHNY and CDR2 SVGAGI (reference sequence). This CDR3 comprises 13 residues. With 5 bases removed from V and 0 bases from J, the gap between germline ends came to 5 bases. The CDR3: CASSTYSNQPQHF. CDR3 bases: TGTGCCAGCAGTACTTATAGCAATCAGCCCCAGCATTTT.

This chain uses TRBV6-5 with TRBJ1-1; TRBD1 might be the D (5 bases). CDR3 length: 15 residues. CDR1 and CDR2 (germline): MNHEY, SVGAGI. Deletions cut 0 bases from V and 1 base from J, with 9 bases between. The CDR3 protein is CASSYSLTANTEAFF. The CDR3 DNA reads TGTGCCAGCAGTTACTCCCTGACAGCGAACACTGAAGCTTTCTTT.

The gene calls are TRBV2 and TRBJ1-2; 10 positions match TRBD1. The CDR3 runs 16 residues. V trimming: 3 bases; J trimming: 4 bases; junction bases outside the gene matches: 8. The germline gives CDR1 SNHLY, CDR2 FYNNEI. This CDR3 is CASSERQGALSYGYTF. Here the CDR3 DNA reads TGTGCCAGCAGTGAGAGACAGGGGGCGCTCAGCTATGGCTACACCTTC.

The chain employs TRBV18 and TRBJ1-6, with 9 bases matching TRBD1. The V segment lost 3 bases and the J segment 6 bases; nucleotides outside the gene matches: 6. Germline V gives CDR1 KGHSH, CDR2 LQKENI. CDR3 length: 16 residues. The CDR3 DNA follows: TGTGCCAGCTCACCCCGGGACAGGGCAAGTAATTCACCCCTCCACTTT. It encodes CASSPRDRASNSPLHF. Using reference TRBV18 and TRBJ1-6 for the parts outside the CDR3, the full variable domain is NAGVMQNPRHLVRRRGQEARLRCSPMKGHSHVYWYRQLPEEGLKFMVYLQKENIIDESGMPKERFSAEFPKEGPSILRIQQVVRGDSAAYFCASSPRDRASNSPLHFGNGTRLTVT.

The rearrangement links TRBV6-5 to TRBJ1-2; TRBD1 is a possible D gene (6 bases). V was cut by 6 bases and J by 1 base, with 12 bases left in between. Germline CDR1 is MNHEY and CDR2 is SVGAGI. The CDR3 totals 14 residues. The CDR3 loop is CASSRGVGNYGYTF. The CDR3 DNA follows: TGTGCCAGCAGCAGGGGCGTGGGTAACTATGGCTACACCTTC.

The sample holds one count of this clone. The V call is TRBV6-5, the J call TRBJ1-1, with 7 bases aligning to TRBD1. Germline CDR1 and CDR2: MNHEY and SVGAGI. The V segment lost 6 bases and the J segment 5 bases; nucleotides outside the gene matches: 9. This CDR3 comprises 14 residues. Written as DNA, the CDR3 is TGTGCCAGCAGATTACAGGGGCTCGCGACTGAAGCTTTCTTT. This sequence encodes CASRLQGLATEAFF.

The CDR3 protein is CASSEIQGAIYEQYF. The CDR3 DNA follows: TGCGCCAGCAGTGAGATACAGGGGGCCATCTACGAGCAGTACTTC. The chain employs TRBV10-1 and TRBJ2-7; 9 nucleotides align to TRBD1. The CDR3 loop spans 15 amino acids. Germline V gives CDR1 WNHNN, CDR2 SYGVQD (reference sequence). J gave up 3 bases and V 2 bases, and 5 bases lay outside the gene matches.

The chain carries TRBV6-1 and TRBJ1-5, with TRBD1 matching 8 bases. This CDR3 is 15 amino acids long. V trimming: 3 bases; J trimming: 7 bases; junction bases outside the gene matches: 8. Germline CDR1 and CDR2: MNHNS and SASEGT. CDR3 in amino acids: CASSDLGQGRQPQHF. In nucleotides, the CDR3 is TGTGCCAGCAGTGACCTCGGACAGGGAAGACAGCCCCAGCATTTT.

This rearrangement joins TRBV10-1 to TRBJ2-3; 8 nucleotides align to TRBD1. V gave up 4 bases and J gave up 0 bases; unmatched junction bases: 6. This CDR3 contains 16 residues. From germline, CDR1 is WNHNN and CDR2 SYGVQD (reference sequence). CDR3 in amino acids: CASSATGTGSTDTQYF. The CDR3 nucleotides read TGCGCCAGCAGTGCTACCGGGACAGGAAGCACAGATACGCAGTATTTT.

V gene TRBV19 combines with J gene TRBJ2-5; 7 bases align to TRBD2. Germline values: CDR1 LNHDA, CDR2 SQIVND (reference sequence). The CDR3 sequence is 16 residues long. V shed 5 bases and J 1 base; nucleotides not matched to a gene: 10. The CDR3 reads CASSRALAITQETQYF. The CDR3 DNA is TGTGCCAGTAGTCGCGCACTAGCGATTACCCAAGAGACCCAGTACTTC.

The chain has TRBV5-1 and TRBJ1-4; TRBD1 might be the D (5 bases). In germline, CDR1 is SGHRS, CDR2 YFSETQ. The length of the CDR3 is 15 residues. Trimming took 4 bases from V and 7 from J, leaving 17 bases between them. Here the CDR3 DNA reads TGCGCCAGCAGCCCCAGCGACGCGGGGGTTGAAAAACTGTTTTTT. It is translated as CASSPSDAGVEKLFF.

The chain carries TRBV28 and TRBJ1-2; 7 nucleotides match TRBD1. The CDR3 extends over 14 amino acids. The germline CDR1 and CDR2 sequences are MDHEN and SYDVKM. V lost 6 bases to trimming and J lost 0 bases; unmatched junction nucleotides: 4. CDR3 sequence reads: CASSLTGPNYGYTF. The CDR3, as DNA: TGTGCCAGCAGCCTGACAGGGCCTAACTATGGCTACACCTTC.

This clone was seen only a few times. The chain couples TRBV27 to TRBJ2-5, with D possibly TRBD1 on 6 matching bases. The ends were cut back, 2 bases at V and 2 bases at J, with 6 bases in the middle. CDR1 is MNHEY and CDR2 is SMNVEV in the germline V gene (reference sequence). The CDR3 length is 13 residues. CDR3 in amino acids: CASSLQGQETQYF. CDR3 DNA: TGTGCCAGCAGTTTACAGGGGCAAGAGACCCAGTACTTC.

The CDR3 sequence is CASSQAWRGGTGELFF. In DNA, the CDR3 is TGTGCCAGCAGCCAAGCATGGCGGGGGGGCACCGGGGAGCTGTTTTTT. The rearrangement links TRBV3-1 (or the pseudogene TRBV3-2) to TRBJ2-2; TRBD2 matches 9 bases. This CDR3 is 16 amino acids long. From germline, CDR1 is LGHDT and CDR2 YNNKEL (reference sequence). The trim removed 1 base at V and 4 bases at J, leaving 4 bases unmatched.

This clone is a singleton in its sample. The V and J genes are TRBV11-2 and TRBJ2-5; 12 bases align to TRBD2. Looked up from germline, CDR1 is SGHAT and CDR2 is FQNNGV. J was trimmed by 4 bases and V by 4 bases; bases with no gene match: 7. The CDR3 is made up of 16 amino acids. The CDR3 DNA sequence: TGTGCCAGCAGCTCCCTTCCTAGCGGGGGGGGAGAGACCCAGTACTTC. Translated, it gives CASSSLPSGGGETQYF.

The V gene is TRBV6-4, the J gene TRBJ2-7; D is unresolved. The germline V gene has CDR1 MRHNA and CDR2 SNTAGT. Trimming removed 4 bases from V and 3 bases from J, with 7 bases in between. The length of the CDR3 is 12 residues. The CDR3 region has the DNA TGTGCCAGCAGTGGGCCAAGCTACGAGCAGTACTTC. Translation gives CASSGPSYEQYF.

The chain combines TRBV5-1 with TRBJ2-5, with 11 bases fitting TRBD2. The CDR3 is made up of 19 amino acids. The V and J ends lost 4 bases and 4 bases, in that order; junction bases with no gene match: 18. The germline V gene has CDR1 SGHRS and CDR2 YFSETQ. The CDR3 region is CASSPGTSGTKRTPETQYF. The CDR3 nucleotides are TGCGCCAGCAGCCCCGGGACTAGCGGCACGAAACGCACCCCAGAGACCCAGTACTTC.